This T cell receptor beta chain is drawn from a study of T cell changes during pregnancy in multiple sclerosis. The method was immunoSEQ multiplex PCR; TCRdb's version includes in-frame clones alone and lacks a portion of them. The profile covers roughly 110,000 clones, with under 95% appearing a single time and 1.6% taken by the ten largest. J gave up 5 bases and V 4 bases, and 7 bases lay outside the gene matches. The CDR3 length is 14 residues. Germline assignment: CDR1 SEHNR and CDR2 FQNEAQ (reference sequence). The specimen comprised peripheral blood, sampled after pregnancy. The chain employs TRBV7-9 and TRBJ1-1, with TRBD1 matching over 7 bases. The receptor was isolated from a female donor with multiple sclerosis, enrolled in a pregnancy study. The CDR3 reads CASSSDRAITEAFF. Here the CDR3 DNA reads TGTGCCAGCAGCTCCGACAGGGCAATAACTGAAGCTTTCTTT.